Shown below are 30 T cell receptor beta chains from a single sample sequenced in a study of response to subunit inactivated influenza vaccine. TCRdb processed the RT-PCR reads anew with MiXCR; each CDR3 protein has one entry. The sample includes 530,000 or so distinct CDR3 sequences, 10% to 15% of them seen just once. Sequenced material: PBMCs from blood, taken on the day of vaccination. Receptors were obtained from a man aged 50 to 60 who received an inactivated influenza vaccine.

J is TRBJ1-2 and V is TRBV20-1, with D hard to call. Germline V gene sequence: CDR1 DFQATT, CDR2 SNEGSKA (reference sequence). V was cut by 0 bases and J by 5 bases, with 10 bases left in between. This CDR3 has 13 residues. The CDR3 spells CSARDSAVYGYTF. DNA of the CDR3: TGCAGTGCTAGAGATAGTGCGGTGTATGGCTACACCTTC.

This clonotype came up a few times. CDR3 protein: CASSGLTGGRTDTQYF. The CDR3 coding sequence is TGTGCCAGCAGCGGTTTGACAGGGGGCCGCACAGATACGCAGTATTTT. V is TRBV7-2 and J is TRBJ2-3; the match to TRBD1 covers 10 bases. The germline V gene encodes CDR1 SGHTA and CDR2 FQGNSA. This CDR3 is 16 amino acids long. J gave up 1 base and V 5 bases, and 6 bases lay outside the gene matches.

This clonotype was seen a handful of times. The CDR3: CASSFTGLNTEAFF. The CDR3 DNA reads as TGTGCCAGCAGCTTCACGGGGCTGAACACTGAAGCTTTCTTT. J is TRBJ1-1 and V is TRBV7-2; weak D call: TRBD1 (5 bases). V was cut by 3 bases and J by 0 bases, with 8 bases left in between. CDR1 SGHTA and CDR2 FQGNSA come from the germline V gene. The CDR3 contains 14 residues.

This clonotype was detected a few times. The CDR3 bases are TGCAGCGTTGAAGCCGGGGTGAGCACAGATACGCAGTATTTT. It specifies CSVEAGVSTDTQYF. The rearrangement links TRBV29-1 to TRBJ2-3, with D possibly being TRBD2 (5 bases). V gave up 1 base and J gave up 0 bases, with 8 bases separating them. This CDR3 region has 14 residues. In germline, CDR1 is SQVTM, CDR2 ANQGSEA.

The CDR3 DNA sequence: TGTGCCAGCAGCCGAGCGGGAACCTACGAGCAGTACTTC. Translation gives CASSRAGTYEQYF. This chain joins TRBV12-3 or TRBV12-4 and TRBJ2-7, with 7 bases that match TRBD2. The CDR3 covers 13 residues. V shed 6 bases and J 2 bases; nucleotides not matched to a gene: 4.

This clonotype has at least ten counts. The genes are TRBV5-1 and TRBJ2-1; tentative D call: TRBD2 (5 bases). CDR3 length equals 13 residues. Germline loops: CDR1 SGHRS, CDR2 YFSETQ. V was trimmed by 0 bases and J by 14 bases, leaving 15 bases between them. The CDR3 loop is CASSLGSDGSEFF. The CDR3 nucleotides read TGCGCCAGCAGCTTGGGTTCGGACGGTAGCGAGTTCTTC.

This clonotype was counted a few times. The chain uses TRBV6-5 and TRBJ1-1; D is possibly TRBD1 (5 bases). The germline V gene encodes CDR1 MNHEY and CDR2 SVGAGI. The V and J ends lost 0 bases and 4 bases respectively, with 15 bases between them. The CDR3 runs to 16 residues. CDR3 nucleotides: TGTGCCAGCAGTTACTCGATGGAGGGGCTCGGCACTGAAGCTTTCTTT. This encodes CASSYSMEGLGTEAFF.

This clonotype was counted many times. The chain carries TRBV7-9 and TRBJ2-1; 7 bases fit TRBD2. The CDR3 has 16 residues. V lost 4 bases, J lost 2 bases, and 8 bases stayed unmatched. Per the germline V gene, CDR1 is SEHNR and CDR2 is FQNEAQ (reference sequence). The CDR3, as DNA: TGTGCCAGCAGCTCCCTTAGACTAGCCACCTACAATGAGCAGTTCTTC. The encoded protein is CASSSLRLATYNEQFF. Filled out from reference TRBV7-9 and TRBJ2-1, the complete variable domain reads DTGVSQNPRHKITKRGQNVTFRCDPISEHNRLYWYRQTLGQGPEFLTYFQNEAQLEKSRLLSDRFSAERPKGSFSTLEIQRTEQGDSAMYLCASSSLRLATYNEQFFGPGTRLTVL.

This clonotype was counted many times. The CDR3 region has the DNA TGCGCCAGCAGCCAAGGGCCAGGGGAATACGAGCAGTACTTC. Its translation: CASSQGPGEYEQYF. The rearrangement joins TRBV4-3 to TRBJ2-7; TRBD1 might be the D (6 bases). The CDR3 sequence is 14 residues long. Germline CDR1 LGHNA, CDR2 YSLEER. V lost 1 base to trimming and J lost 4 bases, with 11 bases between them.

The chain couples TRBV4-1 to TRBJ2-7, with D possibly being TRBD1 or TRBD2 (5 bases each). Trimming removed 0 bases from V and 5 bases from J, with 20 bases in between. The CDR3 runs to 17 residues. The germline gives CDR1 MGHRA, CDR2 YSYEKL. CDR3 in amino acids: CASSQEKIWGPADEQYF. DNA for the CDR3: TGCGCCAGCAGCCAAGAAAAAATTTGGGGACCAGCTGACGAGCAGTACTTC.

The chain carries TRBV10-3 and TRBJ1-6; unclear D gene. From germline, CDR1 is ENHRY and CDR2 SYGVKD. The CDR3 length is 13 residues. Trimming pared 2 bases from V and 10 bases from J, leaving 9 bases between. The CDR3 nucleotides read TGTGCCATCAGTGAGCTGGGTACCTCACCCCTCCACTTT. This sequence encodes CAISELGTSPLHF.

The chain is built from TRBV4-2 and TRBJ2-5; the D is unclear. Germline lookup yields CDR1 LGHNA and CDR2 YNFKEQ. V gave up 5 bases and J gave up 1 base, with 14 bases separating them. CDR3 size: 15 residues. CDR3 in DNA: TGTGCCAGCAGCGATTCCGGGTTCCCCCAAGAGACCCAGTACTTC. Protein: CASSDSGFPQETQYF.

This clonotype was counted only a few times. The chain links TRBV5-1 to TRBJ2-7, with a weak D call TRBD2 (5 bases). CDR3 length: 15 amino acids. With 0 bases removed from V and 2 bases from J, the gap between germline ends came to 12 bases. The germline CDR1 and CDR2 sequences are SGHRS and YFSETQ. Here the CDR3 DNA reads TGCGCCAGCAGCTTGGACGTATCGGGGACCTACGAGCAGTACTTC. Amino acid sequence: CASSLDVSGTYEQYF. The whole variable domain, filled in from reference TRBV5-1 and TRBJ2-7, reads KAGVTQTPRYLIKTRGQQVTLSCSPISGHRSVSWYQQTPGQGLQFLFEYFSETQRNKGNFPGRFSGRQFSNSRSEMNVSTLELGDSALYLCASSLDVSGTYEQYFGPGTRLTVT.

This chain links TRBV7-3 with TRBJ2-1; 12 nucleotides agree with TRBD1. Germline CDR1 is SGHTA and CDR2 is FQGTGA. With 1 base clipped from V and 8 bases from J, the junction kept 3 bases outside the gene matches. The CDR3 is 15 residues long. The CDR3 region is CASSLIGTGGDEQFF. CDR3 DNA sequence: TGTGCCAGCAGCTTAATAGGGACAGGGGGCGATGAGCAGTTCTTC.

This clonotype was counted many times. The genes are TRBV11-2 and TRBJ2-7, with D perhaps TRBD2 (6 bases). Germline CDR1 reads SGHAT; CDR2 reads FQNNGV. With 1 base removed from V and 7 bases from J, the gap between germline ends came to 17 bases. This CDR3 is built from 15 residues. The CDR3 bases are TGTGCCAGCAGCTTAGTCGCGGGAATAACTGGTGAGCAGTACTTC. Protein: CASSLVAGITGEQYF.

This clonotype has more than one count but fewer than ten. The CDR3: CATGDNTEAFF. The CDR3 DNA reads as TGTGCCACTGGAGACAACACTGAAGCTTTCTTT. V and J are TRBV10-3 and TRBJ1-1; unclear D gene. Germline lookup yields CDR1 ENHRY and CDR2 SYGVKD. The CDR3 has 11 amino acids. V lost 10 bases and J lost 2, with 8 bases in between.

This clonotype showed up just a few times. The chain recombines TRBV6-5 with TRBJ2-1; 12 bases align to TRBD2. From germline, CDR1 is MNHEY and CDR2 SVGAGI. The CDR3 has 18 residues. J gave up 4 bases and V 4 bases, and 11 bases lay outside the gene matches. The CDR3: CASSSAGTGLAGYNEQFF. CDR3 nucleotide sequence: TGTGCCAGCAGTTCAGCGGGGACAGGACTAGCGGGGTACAATGAGCAGTTCTTC.

The chain joins TRBV6-2 or TRBV6-3 to TRBJ1-5; D call uncertain. Germline V gene sequence: CDR1 MNHEY, CDR2 SVGEGT. The V end lost 0 bases, the J end lost 10 bases, and 22 bases lay between the germline ends. This CDR3 region has 17 residues. The CDR3 is CASSYSIRRPGNSPQHF. The CDR3 DNA is TGTGCCAGCAGTTACTCGATACGCAGACCTGGGAATAGTCCCCAGCATTTT.

This rearrangement joins TRBV18 to TRBJ1-3; 8 nucleotides match TRBD1. Germline CDR1 KGHSH, CDR2 LQKENI. Losses at the gene ends were 1 base for V and 3 bases for J; bases not matched to a gene: 11. This CDR3 spans 18 amino acids. CDR3 protein: CASSPRSGQGSGGNTIYF. As DNA, the CDR3 is TGTGCCAGCTCACCACGATCCGGACAGGGAAGTGGTGGAAACACCATATATTTT.

J is TRBJ2-1 and V is TRBV7-2; 7 nucleotides align to TRBD2. CDR1 and CDR2 from the germline V gene are SGHTA and FQGNSA. With V trimmed by 1 base and J by 2 bases, 5 bases remained unmatched. This CDR3 has 16 residues. The CDR3 spells CASSLVGSGTYNEQFF. The CDR3 nucleotides read TGTGCCAGCAGCTTAGTCGGGAGCGGGACCTACAATGAGCAGTTCTTC.

The V call is TRBV12-3 or TRBV12-4, the J call TRBJ1-3; D gene unclear. There are 15 residues in the CDR3. V gave up 6 bases and J gave up 4 bases, with 16 bases separating them. CDR3 sequence: CASSPGLAYGNTIYF. The CDR3 nucleotides read TGTGCCAGCAGCCCAGGCTTGGCTTACGGAAACACCATATATTTT.

This clonotype was seen only a few times. The rearrangement joins TRBV7-8 to TRBJ2-2; D is uncertain. This CDR3 is built from 18 residues. The germline gives CDR1 SGHVS, CDR2 FQNEAQ. Trimming stripped 1 base from V and 4 bases from J, with 19 bases between. The CDR3: CASSLDGTSKLVTGELFF. The CDR3 DNA is TGTGCCAGCAGCTTAGATGGAACGAGTAAGCTTGTCACCGGGGAGCTGTTTTTT. The full variable domain, with the rest looked up from reference TRBV7-8 and TRBJ2-2, is GAGVSQSPRYKVAKRGQDVALRCDPISGHVSLFWYQQALGQGPEFLTYFQNEAQLDKSGLPSDRFFAERPEGSVSTLKIQRTQQEDSAVYLCASSLDGTSKLVTGELFFGEGSRLTVL.

This clonotype was recorded a few times. The rearrangement uses TRBV29-1 and TRBJ2-7; 7 bases match TRBD2. Per germline, CDR1 SQVTM and CDR2 ANQGSEA. The CDR3 is 13 amino acids. J lost 7 bases, V lost 3 bases, and 9 bases had no gene match. CDR3 coding DNA: TGCAGCGTTGATCTCGGGGCGGGGGTGGAGCAGTACTTC. This codes for CSVDLGAGVEQYF.

The chain joins TRBV3-1 to TRBJ2-5; 7 positions match TRBD1. CDR3 length: 15 amino acids. V was pared by 0 bases and J by 4 bases, with 5 bases of the junction left unmatched. Germline-derived CDR1 and CDR2 are LGHDT and YNNKEL (reference sequence). CDR3 protein: CASSQDWRQGETQYF. The CDR3 DNA is TGTGCCAGCAGCCAAGACTGGAGACAGGGAGAGACCCAGTACTTC.

The CDR3 DNA sequence: TGTGCCAGCTCACCACCGAAGGGACAGGGGAACTATGGCTACACCTTC. It codes for CASSPPKGQGNYGYTF. The chain couples TRBV18 to TRBJ1-2; 10 positions match TRBD1. Unmatched junction bases numbered 3, after V lost 0 bases and J lost 2 bases. Germline V gene sequence: CDR1 KGHSH, CDR2 LQKENI. CDR3 size: 16 residues. The full variable domain, completed using reference TRBV18 and TRBJ1-2, is NAGVMQNPRHLVRRRGQEARLRCSPMKGHSHVYWYRQLPEEGLKFMVYLQKENIIDESGMPKERFSAEFPKEGPSILRIQQVVRGDSAAYFCASSPPKGQGNYGYTFGSGTRLTVV.

This clonotype has just a few counts. V is TRBV29-1 and J is TRBJ2-7; 7 bases are shared with TRBD2. The CDR3 sequence is 14 residues long. V shed 6 bases, J shed 1 base, and the junction held 9 bases outside the gene matches. Germline V gene lookup returns CDR1 SQVTM and CDR2 ANQGSEA. The CDR3 DNA reads as TGCAGCGTGACCGCGGGAGACAGTTCCTACGAGCAGTACTTC. This translates into CSVTAGDSSYEQYF.

The sample holds many counts of this clonotype. CDR3 sequence reads: CSARGTSGRFAKNIQYF. The CDR3, as DNA: TGCAGTGCTAGGGGGACTAGCGGGAGGTTTGCCAAAAACATTCAGTACTTC. The chain has TRBV20-1 and TRBJ2-4, with TRBD2 matching over 15 bases. Trimming cost V 3 bases and J 1 base; bases outside gene matches: 4. The germline CDR1 and CDR2 sequences are DFQATT and SNEGSKA (reference sequence). This CDR3 has 17 amino acids.

The J gene is TRBJ2-3, the V gene TRBV6-2 or TRBV6-3; D is perhaps TRBD1 or TRBD2 (5 bases each). Germline CDR1 is MNHEY and CDR2 is SVGEGT. The germline V and J ends were trimmed by 8 bases and 1 base, with 16 bases remaining between them. The CDR3 sequence is 15 residues long. CDR3 region: CASAPHGAGTDTQYF. The CDR3 nucleotides read TGTGCCAGCGCCCCGCACGGGGCGGGCACAGATACGCAGTATTTT.

J is TRBJ1-2 and V is TRBV20-1; 7 positions agree with TRBD1. Germline V gene sequence: CDR1 DFQATT, CDR2 SNEGSKA (reference sequence). V lost 5 bases, J lost 2 bases, and 8 bases stayed unmatched. CDR3 length equals 14 residues. The DNA of the CDR3 is TGCAGTGCTTCCAGGGAGGGGGCGAACTATGGCTACACCTTC. Its protein is CSASREGANYGYTF.

The chain carries TRBV5-6 and TRBJ2-7; 11 nucleotides match TRBD2. CDR1 SGHDT and CDR2 YYEEEE come from the germline V gene. The J segment lost 6 bases and the V segment lost 4 bases, leaving 6 bases of the junction unmatched. This CDR3 is 14 amino acids long. CDR3 DNA sequence: TGTGCCAGCAGCACTAGCGGGAGCAGCTTCGAGCAGTACTTC. It encodes CASSTSGSSFEQYF. The full variable domain, with the rest looked up from reference TRBV5-6 and TRBJ2-7, is DAGVTQSPTHLIKTRGQQVTLRCSPKSGHDTVSWYQQALGQGPQFIFQYYEEEERQRGNFPDRFSGHQFPNYSSELNVNALLLGDSALYLCASSTSGSSFEQYFGPGTRLTVT.